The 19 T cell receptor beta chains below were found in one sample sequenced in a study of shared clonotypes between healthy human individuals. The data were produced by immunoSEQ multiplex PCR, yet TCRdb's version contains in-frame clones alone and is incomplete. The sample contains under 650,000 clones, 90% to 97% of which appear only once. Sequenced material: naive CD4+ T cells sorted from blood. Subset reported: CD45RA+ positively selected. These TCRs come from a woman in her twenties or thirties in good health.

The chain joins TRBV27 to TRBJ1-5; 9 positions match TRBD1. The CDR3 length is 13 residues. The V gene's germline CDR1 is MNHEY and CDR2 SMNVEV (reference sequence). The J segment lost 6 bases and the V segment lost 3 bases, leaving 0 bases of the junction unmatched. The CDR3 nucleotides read TGTGCCAGCAGTTTGACAGGGGGTCAGCCCCAGCATTTT. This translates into CASSLTGGQPQHF.

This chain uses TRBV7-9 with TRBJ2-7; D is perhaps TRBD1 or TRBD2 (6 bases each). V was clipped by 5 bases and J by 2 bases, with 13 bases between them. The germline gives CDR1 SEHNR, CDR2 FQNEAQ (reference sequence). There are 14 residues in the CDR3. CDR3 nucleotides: TGTGCCAGCAGCCTCTTGGGGGGCGCCTACGAGCAGTACTTC. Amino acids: CASSLLGGAYEQYF.

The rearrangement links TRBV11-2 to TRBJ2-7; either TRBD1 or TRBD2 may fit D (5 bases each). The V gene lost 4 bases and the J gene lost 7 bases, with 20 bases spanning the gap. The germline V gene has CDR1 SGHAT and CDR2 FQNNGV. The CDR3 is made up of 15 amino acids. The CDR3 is CASSSSWGIEREQYF. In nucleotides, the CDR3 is TGTGCCAGCAGCTCCTCCTGGGGGATTGAACGAGAGCAGTACTTC.

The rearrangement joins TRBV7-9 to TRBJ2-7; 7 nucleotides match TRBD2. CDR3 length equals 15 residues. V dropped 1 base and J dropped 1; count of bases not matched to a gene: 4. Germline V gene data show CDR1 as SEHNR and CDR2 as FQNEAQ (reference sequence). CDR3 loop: CASSLGLAESYEQYF. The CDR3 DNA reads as TGTGCCAGCAGCTTAGGTCTAGCGGAGTCCTACGAGCAGTACTTC.

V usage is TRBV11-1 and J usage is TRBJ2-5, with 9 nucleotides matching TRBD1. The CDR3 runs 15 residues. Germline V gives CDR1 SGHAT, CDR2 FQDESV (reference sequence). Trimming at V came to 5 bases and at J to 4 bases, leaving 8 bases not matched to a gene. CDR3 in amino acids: CASSLAMTGGETQYF. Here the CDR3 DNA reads TGTGCCAGCAGCCTCGCCATGACAGGGGGAGAGACCCAGTACTTC.

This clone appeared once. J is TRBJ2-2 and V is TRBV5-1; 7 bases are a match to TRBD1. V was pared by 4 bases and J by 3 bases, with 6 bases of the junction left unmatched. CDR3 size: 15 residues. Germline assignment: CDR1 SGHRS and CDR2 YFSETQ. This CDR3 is CASSKGQQYTGELFF. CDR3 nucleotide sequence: TGCGCCAGCAGCAAGGGACAGCAATACACCGGGGAGCTGTTTTTT.

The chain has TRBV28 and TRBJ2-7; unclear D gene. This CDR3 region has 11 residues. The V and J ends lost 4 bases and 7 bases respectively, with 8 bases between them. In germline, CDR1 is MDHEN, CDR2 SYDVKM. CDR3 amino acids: CASSSSEEQYF. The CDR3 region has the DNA TGTGCCAGCAGTTCCTCGGAGGAGCAGTACTTC.

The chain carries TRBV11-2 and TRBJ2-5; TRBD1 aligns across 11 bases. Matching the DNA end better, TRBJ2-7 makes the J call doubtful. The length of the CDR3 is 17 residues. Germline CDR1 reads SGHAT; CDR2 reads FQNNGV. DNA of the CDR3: TGTGCCAGCAGCCCGAGTGTGGGACAGGGGGGCTCCTACGAGCAGTACTTC. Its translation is CASSPSVGQGGSYEQYF.

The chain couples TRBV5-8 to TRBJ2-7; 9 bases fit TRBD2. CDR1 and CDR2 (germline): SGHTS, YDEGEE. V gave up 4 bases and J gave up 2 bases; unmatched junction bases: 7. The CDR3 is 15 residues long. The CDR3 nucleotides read TGTGCCAGCAGCCGGCGGACTAGCGAGACCTACGAGCAGTACTTC. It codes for CASSRRTSETYEQYF.

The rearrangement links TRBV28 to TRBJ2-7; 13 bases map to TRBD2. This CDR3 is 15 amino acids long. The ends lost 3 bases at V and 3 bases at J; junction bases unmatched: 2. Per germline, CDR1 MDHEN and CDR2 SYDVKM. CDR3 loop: CASSFGLAGDYEQYF. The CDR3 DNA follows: TGTGCCAGCAGTTTCGGACTAGCGGGAGACTACGAGCAGTACTTC.

The CDR3 loop reads CASSLAGTIDWISYEQYF. In DNA form, the CDR3 reads TGTGCCAGCAGCTTAGCCGGGACAATAGACTGGATCTCCTACGAGCAGTACTTC. The chain uses TRBV11-2 and TRBJ2-7; a possible D gene is TRBD1 (6 bases). This CDR3 region has 18 residues. The V and J ends lost 1 base and 0 bases respectively, with 19 bases between them. The germline V gene has CDR1 SGHAT and CDR2 FQNNGV. The full variable domain, with the rest looked up from reference TRBV11-2 and TRBJ2-7, is EAGVAQSPRYKIIEKRQSVAFWCNPISGHATLYWYQQILGQGPKLLIQFQNNGVVDDSQLPKDRFSAERLKGVDSTLKIQPAKLEDSAVYLCASSLAGTIDWISYEQYFGPGTRLTVT.

The CDR3 here is CASSPGNNQVGAFF. CDR3 in DNA: TGTGCCAGCAGCCCCGGGAACAACCAGGTTGGAGCTTTCTTT. The chain links TRBV5-4 to TRBJ1-1; D is unclear. CDR1 SGHNT and CDR2 YYREEE come from the germline V gene (reference sequence). With 4 bases removed from V and 10 bases from J, the gap between germline ends came to 20 bases. This CDR3 is 14 amino acids long.

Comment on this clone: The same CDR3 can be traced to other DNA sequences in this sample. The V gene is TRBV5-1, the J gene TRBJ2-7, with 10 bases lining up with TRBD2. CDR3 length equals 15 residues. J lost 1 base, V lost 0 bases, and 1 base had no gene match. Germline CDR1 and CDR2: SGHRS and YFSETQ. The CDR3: CASSLVAGGSYEQYF. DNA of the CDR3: TGCGCCAGCAGCTTGGTAGCGGGAGGTTCCTACGAGCAGTACTTC.

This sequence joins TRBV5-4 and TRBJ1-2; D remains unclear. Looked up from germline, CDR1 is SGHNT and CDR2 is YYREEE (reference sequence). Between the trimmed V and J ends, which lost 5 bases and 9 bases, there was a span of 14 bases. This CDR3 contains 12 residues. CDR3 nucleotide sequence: TGTGCCAGCAGTTCCCTGATAGGACGCTACACCTTC. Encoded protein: CASSSLIGRYTF.

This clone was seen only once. The chain's CDR3 is CASSLVHRDTEAFF. The CDR3 DNA reads as TGTGCCAGCAGCTTAGTGCACAGAGACACTGAAGCTTTCTTT. This chain uses TRBV7-9 with TRBJ1-1; D is unresolved. V gave up 1 base and J gave up 3 bases, with 9 bases separating them. CDR1 and CDR2 (germline): SEHNR, FQNEAQ (reference sequence). This CDR3 is built from 14 residues.

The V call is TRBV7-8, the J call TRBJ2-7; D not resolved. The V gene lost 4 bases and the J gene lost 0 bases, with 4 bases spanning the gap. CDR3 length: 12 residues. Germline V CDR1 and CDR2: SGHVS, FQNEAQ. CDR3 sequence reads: CASSSSSYEQYF. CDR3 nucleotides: TGTGCCAGCAGCTCAAGCTCCTACGAGCAGTACTTC. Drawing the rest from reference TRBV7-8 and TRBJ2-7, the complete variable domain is GAGVSQSPRYKVAKRGQDVALRCDPISGHVSLFWYQQALGQGPEFLTYFQNEAQLDKSGLPSDRFFAERPEGSVSTLKIQRTQQEDSAVYLCASSSSSYEQYFGPGTRLTVT.

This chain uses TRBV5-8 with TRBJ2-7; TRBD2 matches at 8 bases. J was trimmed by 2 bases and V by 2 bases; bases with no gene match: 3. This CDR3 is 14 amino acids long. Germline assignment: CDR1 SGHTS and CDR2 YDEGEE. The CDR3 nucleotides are TGTGCCAGCAGCTTAAAAGCGGGAGCCTACGAGCAGTACTTC. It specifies CASSLKAGAYEQYF.

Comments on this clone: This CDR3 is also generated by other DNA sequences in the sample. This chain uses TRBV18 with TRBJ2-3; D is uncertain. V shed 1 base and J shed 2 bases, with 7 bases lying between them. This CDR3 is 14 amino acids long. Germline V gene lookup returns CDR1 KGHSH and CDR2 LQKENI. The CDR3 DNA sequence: TGTGCCAGCTCACCACTTCAAGCCACAGATACGCAGTATTTT. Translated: CASSPLQATDTQYF.

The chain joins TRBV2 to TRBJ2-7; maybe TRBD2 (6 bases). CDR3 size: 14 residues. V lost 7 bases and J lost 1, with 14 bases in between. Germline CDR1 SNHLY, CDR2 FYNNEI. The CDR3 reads CASNYGSKSYEQYF. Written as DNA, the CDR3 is TGTGCCAGCAATTACGGGAGCAAATCCTACGAGCAGTACTTC.